The 18 T cell receptor beta chains listed next were all sequenced from one sample in a study of OX40 agonist ivuxolimab in advanced cancers. The repertoire was sequenced with immunoSEQ multiplex PCR; TCRdb's copy has only in-frame clones and lacks some. The sample lists under 20,000 clones; around 82% were seen once. The source was CD4+ or CD8+ T cells sorted from blood, collected in a trial of the OX40 agonist ivuxolimab. Receptors were obtained from an adult with an advanced solid tumor such as melanoma, head and neck, liver or kidney cancer.

The chain links TRBV28 to TRBJ1-2; D is perhaps TRBD1 (6 bases). The germline CDR1 and CDR2 sequences are MDHEN and SYDVKM. V lost 7 bases and J 3 bases, leaving 21 bases between the germline ends. The CDR3 has 16 amino acids. The CDR3 here is CASTTDRGGADYGYTF. CDR3 in DNA: TGTGCCAGCACCACCGATCGTGGGGGGGCTGACTATGGCTACACCTTC.

In its sample, this clone ranks as large. The V gene is TRBV28, the J gene TRBJ1-2; D gene uncertain. With 1 base removed from V and 6 bases from J, the gap between germline ends came to 9 bases. Germline-derived CDR1 and CDR2 are MDHEN and SYDVKM. This CDR3 comprises 13 residues. CDR3 region: CASSLFPGDGYTF. DNA of the CDR3: TGTGCCAGCAGTTTATTCCCAGGCGATGGCTACACCTTC.

The chain links TRBV6-1 to TRBJ2-1; D possibly matches TRBD1 or TRBD2 (5 bases each). Trimming left V 5 bases short and J 3 bases short, with 8 bases between. The germline V gene encodes CDR1 MNHNS and CDR2 SASEGT. The length of the CDR3 is 13 residues. The CDR3 reads CASSWDGYNEQFF. The DNA of the CDR3 is TGTGCCAGCAGTTGGGACGGCTACAATGAGCAGTTCTTC.

The chain recombines TRBV10-3 with TRBJ1-3; D is undetermined. The ends were cut back, 3 bases at V and 2 bases at J, with 8 bases in the middle. The CDR3 covers 14 residues. CDR1 and CDR2 from the germline V gene are ENHRY and SYGVKD. The CDR3 coding sequence is TGTGCCATCAGTGATGGTGGAACTGGAAACACCATATATTTT. Protein: CAISDGGTGNTIYF.

The chain uses TRBV27 and TRBJ2-7; D possibly corresponds to TRBD1 (5 bases). CDR3 length equals 15 residues. The germline gives CDR1 MNHEY, CDR2 SMNVEV (reference sequence). V was pared by 3 bases and J by 3 bases, with 15 bases between. CDR3 sequence: CASSFLGQGLYEQYF. CDR3 DNA: TGTGCCAGCAGTTTCCTGGGGCAGGGCCTCTACGAGCAGTACTTC.

The chain uses TRBV27 and TRBJ2-5, with D uncertain. The CDR3 spans 13 residues. Per germline, CDR1 MNHEY and CDR2 SMNVEV (reference sequence). V shed 0 bases and J shed 1 base, with 3 bases lying between them. The chain's CDR3 is CASSLSTQETQYF. The CDR3 nucleotides read TGTGCCAGCAGTTTATCCACCCAAGAGACCCAGTACTTC.

V and J are TRBV19 and TRBJ1-1, with D uncertain. This CDR3 is 14 amino acids long. Between the trimmed V and J ends, which lost 2 bases and 3 bases, there was a span of 10 bases. Germline assignment: CDR1 LNHDA and CDR2 SQIVND (reference sequence). The CDR3 bases are TGTGCCAGTAGTATATCTGATACGGACACTGAAGCTTTCTTT. This gives the protein CASSISDTDTEAFF.

The chain employs TRBV10-3 and TRBJ2-7, with no clear D. Germline values: CDR1 ENHRY, CDR2 SYGVKD. The V gene lost 0 bases and the J gene lost 6 bases, with 6 bases spanning the gap. This CDR3 has 12 residues. This CDR3 is CAISESGSEQYF. Written as DNA, the CDR3 is TGTGCCATCAGTGAGTCCGGCTCCGAGCAGTACTTC.

The chain combines TRBV19 with TRBJ2-1; D is perhaps TRBD1 (6 bases). In germline, CDR1 is LNHDA, CDR2 SQIVND (reference sequence). CDR3 length equals 18 residues. The V and J ends lost 7 bases and 0 bases respectively, with 22 bases between them. The CDR3 DNA reads TGTGCCAGTAAATCGGGCAGGGGCGACCTCAGCTCCTACAATGAGCAGTTCTTC. Its translation: CASKSGRGDLSSYNEQFF.

CDR3 sequence: CASSFWTRPTDTQYF. CDR3 sequence (DNA): TGTGCCAGCAGCTTCTGGACTAGGCCCACAGATACGCAGTATTTT. The chain is built from TRBV7-9 and TRBJ2-3; 7 bases align to TRBD2. V trimming: 3 bases; J trimming: 2 bases; junction bases outside the gene matches: 5. Germline V CDR1 and CDR2: SEHNR, FQNEAQ (reference sequence). The CDR3 spans 15 residues. Together with reference TRBV7-9 and TRBJ2-3, the CDR3 gives the full variable domain: DTGVSQNPRHKITKRGQNVTFRCDPISEHNRLYWYRQTLGQGPEFLTYFQNEAQLEKSRLLSDRFSAERPKGSFSTLEIQRTEQGDSAMYLCASSFWTRPTDTQYFGPGTRLTVL.

The rearrangement joins TRBV4-3 to TRBJ1-1, with D unresolved. The CDR3 is made up of 13 amino acids. Germline V gene data show CDR1 as LGHNA and CDR2 as YSLEER. The V end lost 0 bases, the J end lost 5 bases, and 7 bases lay between the germline ends. CDR3 nucleotides: TGCGCCAGCAGCCAAGACGGGGTTACTGAAGCTTTCTTT. It specifies CASSQDGVTEAFF.

The chain couples TRBV10-1 to TRBJ1-1; a possible D gene is TRBD1 (5 bases). Germline V gene lookup returns CDR1 WNHNN and CDR2 SYGVQD (reference sequence). The CDR3 is made up of 13 amino acids. V was trimmed by 2 bases and J by 4 bases, leaving 8 bases between them. The CDR3 is CASSEVDSTEAFF. The CDR3 nucleotides are TGCGCCAGCAGTGAGGTAGACAGCACTGAAGCTTTCTTT.

This clone appeared a few times. V is TRBV28 and J is TRBJ1-5; the D is unclear. CDR1 MDHEN and CDR2 SYDVKM come from the germline V gene. The CDR3 consists of 14 residues. The germline V and J ends were trimmed by 3 bases and 3 bases, with 9 bases remaining between them. In DNA, the CDR3 is TGTGCCAGCAGTTTGGTTGGGTACAATCAGCCCCAGCATTTT. Amino acids: CASSLVGYNQPQHF.

This clone has just a few counts. V gene TRBV28 combines with J gene TRBJ1-2; 8 nucleotides agree with TRBD1. The germline CDR1 and CDR2 sequences are MDHEN and SYDVKM. V dropped 8 bases and J dropped 7; count of bases not matched to a gene: 12. The CDR3 length is 14 residues. This chain's CDR3 is CASDKGQAWGGYTF. Written as DNA, the CDR3 is TGTGCCAGCGATAAGGGACAGGCGTGGGGTGGCTACACCTTC.

This clone has just one count. The chain is built from TRBV27 and TRBJ2-5; either TRBD1 or TRBD2 may fit D (6 bases each). CDR1 and CDR2 (germline): MNHEY, SMNVEV (reference sequence). V was trimmed by 5 bases and J by 5 bases, leaving 18 bases between them. The CDR3 runs to 15 residues. CDR3 DNA sequence: TGTGCCAGCAGTCTATGGGGGGCGCCCCGGGAGACCCAGTACTTC. Translated: CASSLWGAPRETQYF.

The rearrangement uses TRBV9 and TRBJ1-1; D is ambiguous. Deletions cut 0 bases from V and 0 bases from J, with 6 bases between. Germline CDR1 is SGDLS and CDR2 is YYNGEE. The CDR3 length is 14 residues. CDR3 residues: CASSVGHLNTEAFF. The CDR3 bases are TGTGCCAGCAGCGTAGGTCACCTGAACACTGAAGCTTTCTTT.

The chain carries TRBV7-2 and TRBJ2-1, with 8 bases fitting TRBD2. The CDR3 contains 17 residues. V was pared by 5 bases and J by 5 bases, with 14 bases of the junction left unmatched. CDR1 and CDR2 (germline): SGHTA, FQGNSA. The CDR3 DNA sequence: TGTGCCAGCAGCACTAGACGGGGGGGCCAACTCGACAATGAGCAGTTCTTC. It codes for CASSTRRGGQLDNEQFF.

This clone is deemed medium-sized. This chain links TRBV7-9 with TRBJ1-3, with unresolved D. This CDR3 comprises 14 residues. V lost 1 base, J lost 0 bases, and 4 bases lay in between. CDR1 and CDR2 (germline): SEHNR, FQNEAQ (reference sequence). CDR3 in amino acids: CASSLVSSGNTIYF. CDR3 in DNA: TGTGCCAGCAGCTTAGTCTCCTCTGGAAACACCATATATTTT.